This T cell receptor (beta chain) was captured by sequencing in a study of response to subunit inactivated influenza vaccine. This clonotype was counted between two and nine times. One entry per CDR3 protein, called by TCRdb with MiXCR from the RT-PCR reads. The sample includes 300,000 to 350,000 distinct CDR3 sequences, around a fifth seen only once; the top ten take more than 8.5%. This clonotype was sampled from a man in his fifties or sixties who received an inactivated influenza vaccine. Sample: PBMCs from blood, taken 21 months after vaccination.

CDR3 loop: CATSRAPMGSTGELFF. CDR3 nucleotide sequence: TGTGCCACCAGCAGAGCCCCCATGGGGAGTACCGGGGAGCTGTTTTTT. The V and J genes are TRBV15 and TRBJ2-2; perhaps TRBD2 as D (5 bases). CDR1 LNHNV and CDR2 YYDKDF come from the germline V gene (reference sequence). The CDR3 covers 16 residues. Trimming shortened V by 1 base and J by 5 bases, and 14 bases separated the two germline ends.